This T cell receptor beta chain was captured in a study of blood T cell repertoires in COVID-19. Study summary: There were acute and convalescent COVID-19 samples, and they came from the United States, Italy and Spain.

Authors' data handling: It was from reference gene primer amplification that nucleated cell counts were estimated. Libraries were prepared by immunoSEQ multiplex PCR; TCRdb keeps only in-frame clonotypes and omits some of them. V and J calls plus clone size are reproduced from that table; the DNA served to infer D and trimming. Counted here are fewer than 350,000 clones, roughly 89% occurring once; the ten biggest clones make up approximately 4.1%. Germline V gene data show CDR1 as MNHEY and CDR2 as SVGAGI. The CDR3 consists of 13 residues. With 6 bases clipped from V and 4 bases from J, the junction kept 1 base outside the gene matches.

The chain links TRBV6-5 to TRBJ2-1; 9 nucleotides match TRBD1. This receptor was identified in a woman aged 55-75 years with COVID-19, enrolled during active disease. The sequenced material came from peripheral blood. The CDR3 region is CASRGTGYNEQFF. The CDR3 DNA follows: TGTGCCAGCAGAGGGACAGGGTACAATGAGCAGTTCTTC.